Sequencing of this T cell receptor (beta chain) was carried out in a study of blood T cell repertoires in COVID-19 (dated by TCRdb to the early 2020s). For context, the study as a whole: The collaborator samples originated in the United States, Italy and Spain and spanned the acute and convalescent phases of COVID-19. The repertoires were made available in a free public database intended to serve as a resource for research on the immune response to SARS-CoV-2. The prospective study material was composed of cDNA or gDNA derived from T cells, B-cell-depleted T cells, or PBMCs. HLA class I and class II types, where available, came from metadata supplied by the sample provider rather than from assay-based typing. A de-identified subject ID, COVID-19 status, age in years and sex were almost always included in the sample metadata. Samples were obtained from the ongoing ImmuneRACE study (first 160 participants) and from 1,254 subjects provided by 6 global collaborators. Subjects who had been exposed to COVID-19, were actively infected with it, or had recovered from it provided the deeply sampled blood TCRbeta repertoires that made up the dataset. What the research found in general, with its limitations: How much clinical and demographic metadata was included differed by source and by participant, and the metadata was provided uncurated.

TCRbeta CDR3 regions were amplified from genomic DNA using the immunoSEQ Assay, a bias-controlled multiplex PCR. Processing in the source paper ran as follows. Nucleated cell counts per sample were estimated from amplification of reference gene primers within the assay. To quantify the absolute abundance of each unique TCRbeta CDR3 rearrangement, sequence reads were collapsed and filtered. Productive Simpson clonality was computed per sample as the square root of Simpson's diversity index over productive rearrangements. Entries here come from immuneACCESS through TCRdb and include only in-frame sequences with V and J called. Some clones fail to appear in such tables; in the studies checked, an unresolved V gene covers under half of the shortfall, and the cause of the remainder is unknown. V, J and clone size are taken as reported in that table, and D and trimming were inferred from the DNA itself. The sample table contains approximately 120,000 clones; only one count was recorded for around 80% of them. Together, the top ten hold 37% of the sample.

Whole blood was collected in K2EDTA tubes by collaborating institutions according to the institutions' own protocols. For TCRbeta analysis, collaborators shipped samples in one of three forms: frozen whole blood, isolated PBMCs, or DNA extracted from either of those sample types. The CDR3 sequence holds 14 residues, the cysteine and phenylalanine included. Of the read, only the CDR3 DNA is kept; its 42 bases are in frame from base 1. Sequences MNHNS (CDR1) and SASEGT (CDR2) are obtained from the germline V gene. V and J lose 3 bases and 2 bases, and a span of 9 bases separates them. On this clone itself: Its cognate antigen has yet to be identified. No per-base quality is available; no much larger clone lies one base away.

The sample consisted of peripheral blood. The chain links TRBV6-1 with TRBJ2-3; TRBD2 could be the D gene, as 5 bases match. The TCR sequence derives from a man aged 40-50 years with active or convalescent COVID-19. The CDR3 amino acid sequence is: CASSDRGNTDTQYF. The nucleotides read TGTGCCAGCAGTGACCGAGGGAACACAGATACGCAGTATTTT.